The 28 T cell receptor beta chains below come from one sample, sequenced in a study of T cells in Graves' hyperthyroidism and ophthalmopathy. The source material, RNA transcripts, was used to amplify TCR beta CDR3 regions. The primer set for the first-round RT-PCR of the TCR CDR3 was HTBI. TCRdb itself ran the multiplex PCR reads through MiXCR, one entry per CDR3 protein. The sample gives roughly 300,000 distinct CDR3 sequences, 20% to 25% of which show up once; about 50% is in the top ten. The sequenced material came from blood. These receptors were obtained from a woman between 50 and 59 years old with Graves' hyperthyroidism.

The chain employs TRBV7-2 and TRBJ2-3; weak D call: TRBD1 (6 bases). The CDR3 is 16 residues long. Germline V gives CDR1 SGHTA, CDR2 FQGNSA. Trimming stripped 6 bases from V and 3 bases from J, with 19 bases between. CDR3 DNA sequence: TGTGCCAGCAGTCCCAACCAGGGGATAAGTACAGATACGCAGTATTTT. Encoded protein: CASSPNQGISTDTQYF.

This clonotype was recorded at least ten times. The V gene is TRBV28, the J gene TRBJ2-2; maybe TRBD1 (6 bases). Looked up from germline, CDR1 is MDHEN and CDR2 is SYDVKM. There are 15 residues in the CDR3. V was trimmed by 6 bases and J by 4 bases, leaving 15 bases between them. The CDR3 DNA reads TGTGCCAGCAGCTTACCGGGACAACTCACCGGGGAGCTGTTTTTT. This sequence encodes CASSLPGQLTGELFF.

This clonotype was detected ten times or more. This rearrangement joins TRBV11-2 to TRBJ2-1; D gene ambiguous. The germline gives CDR1 SGHAT, CDR2 FQNNGV. The CDR3 is made up of 12 amino acids. The V end was cut by 5 bases, the J end by 10 bases, with 12 bases between. DNA for the CDR3: TGTGCCAGCAGCCAGGCCTGGAGAGAGCAGTTCTTC. Its protein is CASSQAWREQFF. The variable domain in full, completed from reference TRBV11-2 and TRBJ2-1, reads EAGVAQSPRYKIIEKRQSVAFWCNPISGHATLYWYQQILGQGPKLLIQFQNNGVVDDSQLPKDRFSAERLKGVDSTLKIQPAKLEDSAVYLCASSQAWREQFFGPGTRLTVL.

This clonotype was found a few times. This rearrangement joins TRBV10-3 to TRBJ1-2, with 8 bases that match TRBD1. The junction had 11 bases not matched to a gene; V was cut back by 10 bases and J by 4 bases. The CDR3 contains 14 residues. Germline V CDR1 and CDR2: ENHRY, SYGVKD. The CDR3 is CATNLDRASYGYTF. The CDR3 nucleotides read TGTGCCACGAACTTGGACAGGGCAAGCTATGGCTACACCTTC.

The rearrangement joins TRBV5-5 to TRBJ1-2; TRBD1 is a possible D gene (5 bases). This CDR3 is built from 14 residues. V was clipped by 5 bases and J by 7 bases, with 18 bases between them. Germline V gives CDR1 SGHKS, CDR2 YYEKEE (reference sequence). Written as DNA, the CDR3 is TGTGCCAGCAGTCTAAAGATGGGGCTCATTGGCTACACCTTC. This codes for CASSLKMGLIGYTF.

This clonotype was detected ten times or more. The rearrangement joins TRBV30 to TRBJ2-7; maybe TRBD1 (6 bases). The V end was cut by 5 bases, the J end by 6 bases, with 8 bases between. The germline V gene has CDR1 GTSNPN and CDR2 SVGIG (reference sequence). The CDR3 runs 10 residues. The CDR3 protein is CAWARGEQYF. CDR3 nucleotide sequence: TGTGCCTGGGCCAGGGGCGAGCAGTACTTC.

This clonotype was detected only a few times. The chain combines TRBV19 with TRBJ1-1, with D tentatively TRBD1 (6 bases). CDR1 is LNHDA and CDR2 is SQIVND in the germline V gene (reference sequence). V gave up 5 bases and J gave up 4 bases, with 23 bases separating them. The CDR3 has 17 residues. CDR3 DNA: TGTGCCAGTAGTGTTCGGGGGGCGGTGATTCGAACCACTGAAGCTTTCTTT. It codes for CASSVRGAVIRTTEAFF.

The sample holds many counts of this clonotype. V gene TRBV20-1 combines with J gene TRBJ2-5; maybe TRBD1 (5 bases). Trimming cost V 3 bases and J 7 bases, with 12 bases left between them. The CDR3 runs 12 residues. Per the germline V gene, CDR1 is DFQATT and CDR2 is SNEGSKA (reference sequence). The CDR3 here is CSARDTARTQYF. CDR3 bases: TGCAGTGCTAGGGACACCGCGCGGACCCAGTACTTC.

This clonotype was seen many times. The chain is built from TRBV18 and TRBJ2-1; perhaps D is TRBD1 or TRBD2 (5 bases each). CDR3 length: 16 amino acids. Deletions cut 4 bases from V and 6 bases from J, with 19 bases between. Germline V lookup: CDR1 KGHSH, CDR2 LQKENI. In DNA form, the CDR3 reads TGTGCCAGCTCACGGGGGTTAGAAGGTCGTTTCAATGAGCAGTTCTTC. This encodes CASSRGLEGRFNEQFF.

This clonotype was found many times. The chain joins TRBV14 to TRBJ2-1; 12 positions match TRBD1. Germline CDR1 SGHDN, CDR2 FVKESK. This CDR3 has 16 residues. The V gene end was trimmed by 3 bases and the J gene end by 9 bases; junction bases not matched to a gene: 9. CDR3 region: CASSHRTGTGGLEQFF. In nucleotides, the CDR3 is TGTGCCAGCAGCCATAGGACCGGGACAGGGGGCCTTGAGCAGTTCTTC. Full variable domain (rest looked up from reference TRBV14 and TRBJ2-1): EAGVTQFPSHSVIEKGQTVTLRCDPISGHDNLYWYRRVMGKEIKFLLHFVKESKQDESGMPNNRFLAERTGGTYSTLKVQPAELEDSGVYFCASSHRTGTGGLEQFFGPGTRLTVL.

V and J are TRBV10-2 and TRBJ2-7; possible D gene TRBD1, 5 bases. Germline V lookup: CDR1 WSHSY, CDR2 SAAADI. V lost 2 bases, J lost 2 bases, and 7 bases lay in between. CDR3 length: 13 amino acids. CDR3 loop: CASSEDSAYEQYF. CDR3 DNA: TGCGCCAGCAGTGAGGACAGCGCCTACGAGCAGTACTTC.

The chain recombines TRBV7-2 with TRBJ2-7, with D possibly TRBD2 on 5 matching bases. Germline lookup yields CDR1 SGHTA and CDR2 FQGNSA. CDR3 length: 15 amino acids. V gave up 7 bases and J gave up 3 bases, with 19 bases separating them. The CDR3 loop reads CASTQSALGHYEQYF. The CDR3 DNA reads TGTGCCAGCACCCAATCGGCACTAGGTCACTACGAGCAGTACTTC.

The sample holds many counts of this clonotype. The genes are TRBV20-1 and TRBJ2-7; no definite D call. CDR1 DFQATT and CDR2 SNEGSKA come from the germline V gene (reference sequence). Trimming cost V 7 bases and J 4 bases, with 14 bases left between them. This CDR3 contains 12 residues. The CDR3 reads CSVQRTEYEQYF. The CDR3 DNA follows: TGCAGTGTTCAGAGGACGGAGTACGAGCAGTACTTC.

This clonotype was picked up many times. The chain couples TRBV7-3 to TRBJ2-7; D is perhaps TRBD1 or TRBD2 (5 bases each). CDR1 and CDR2 (germline): SGHTA, FQGTGA. The CDR3 runs 14 residues. Trimming removed 2 bases at V and 7 bases at J, with 15 bases between. The CDR3 DNA sequence: TGTGCCAGCAGCTTATATGCAGGGCCGGGGGAGCAGTACTTC. This gives the protein CASSLYAGPGEQYF.

J is TRBJ1-3 and V is TRBV6-1; D remains ambiguous. The CDR3 totals 13 residues. Per the germline V gene, CDR1 is MNHNS and CDR2 is SASEGT. The V and J ends lost 8 bases and 4 bases respectively, with 12 bases between them. CDR3 sequence reads: CASRGRSGNTIYF. The CDR3, as DNA: TGTGCCAGCCGGGGAAGGTCCGGAAACACCATATATTTT.

This clonotype was seen many times. The chain joins TRBV2 to TRBJ1-5; the D is unclear. Germline CDR1 and CDR2: SNHLY and FYNNEI. Trimming took off 3 bases at V and 0 bases at J, with 9 bases between the two ends. The CDR3 loop spans 15 amino acids. CDR3 coding DNA: TGTGCCAGCAGTGAGTTCAGGAGTAGCAATCAGCCCCAGCATTTT. Its protein product is CASSEFRSSNQPQHF.

The V call is TRBV7-6, the J call TRBJ1-4, with D possibly TRBD1 on 5 matching bases. The CDR3 consists of 15 residues. Trimming pared 5 bases from V and 7 bases from J, leaving 17 bases between. Germline lookup yields CDR1 SGHVS and CDR2 FNYEAQ. The CDR3 loop is CASSLWALGGEKLFF. The CDR3 bases are TGTGCCAGCAGCCTCTGGGCTCTTGGGGGTGAAAAACTGTTTTTT.

About this clonotype: A single base separates this from a much larger clone, so it may be a read error. V is TRBV28 and J is TRBJ2-2, with 7 nucleotides matching TRBD2. This CDR3 contains 14 residues. Germline V gene sequence: CDR1 MDHEN, CDR2 SYDVKM. The CDR3 sequence: CASSSGLDTGELLF. As DNA, the CDR3 is TGTGCCAGCAGTTCCGGACTAGACACCGGGGAGCTGCTTTTT.

The table lists this clonotype with a few counts. The rearrangement links TRBV20-1 to TRBJ1-3; D gene uncertain. The CDR3 runs 13 residues. Germline CDR1 DFQATT, CDR2 SNEGSKA (reference sequence). Trimming stripped 2 bases from V and 0 bases from J, with 5 bases between. The CDR3 reads CSARRPSGNTIYF. In nucleotides, the CDR3 is TGCAGTGCTAGACGTCCCTCTGGAAACACCATATATTTT.

This clonotype has a count of ten or more. The genes are TRBV24-1 and TRBJ2-5, with 9 bases that match TRBD1. The CDR3 loop spans 14 amino acids. Trimming at V came to 2 bases and at J to 7 bases, leaving 4 bases not matched to a gene. Germline-derived CDR1 and CDR2 are KGHDR and SFDVKD. The CDR3 spells CATSDSGQGWTQYF. DNA of the CDR3: TGTGCCACCAGTGATTCGGGACAGGGCTGGACCCAGTACTTC.

The rearrangement joins TRBV7-3 to TRBJ1-1; D is possibly TRBD1 (5 bases). V lost 3 bases and J 1 base, leaving 12 bases between the germline ends. The CDR3 has 15 residues. Germline CDR1 reads SGHTA; CDR2 reads FQGTGA. CDR3 bases: TGTGCCAGCAGCTTTTCTGGGGGTGCGAACACTGAAGCTTTCTTT. It encodes CASSFSGGANTEAFF.

A single count supports this clonotype. This chain uses TRBV27 with TRBJ1-1, with 10 bases fitting TRBD1. Germline CDR1 is MNHEY and CDR2 is SMNVEV (reference sequence). Trimming took 2 bases from V and 1 from J; bases not matched to a gene: 7. The CDR3 runs to 17 residues. Here the CDR3 reads CASSLSPGTGANTEAFF. CDR3 coding DNA: TGTGCCAGCAGTTTAAGCCCCGGGACAGGGGCGAACACTGAAGCTTTCTTT.

This clonotype was recorded at least ten times. J is TRBJ1-2 and V is TRBV24-1; D not certain. The CDR3 is 14 amino acids. V lost 1 base, J lost 8 bases, and 13 bases lay in between. CDR1 and CDR2 (germline): KGHDR, SFDVKD. Written as DNA, the CDR3 is TGTGCCACCAGTGATTTTCCCGGGGATCGAGGCTACACCTTC. It yields the protein CATSDFPGDRGYTF.

This clonotype was counted many times. The chain uses TRBV12-3 or TRBV12-4 and TRBJ1-2; TRBD1 might be the D (5 bases). This CDR3 has 14 amino acids. V was pared by 5 bases and J by 5 bases, with 15 bases between. CDR3 sequence reads: CASSQLSGIYGYTF. The CDR3, as DNA: TGTGCCAGCAGTCAGCTTTCAGGGATTTATGGCTACACCTTC.

This clonotype has at least ten counts. V usage is TRBV30 and J usage is TRBJ2-1; D remains ambiguous. V lost 7 bases and J 10 bases, leaving 17 bases between the germline ends. Germline V gene data show CDR1 as GTSNPN and CDR2 as SVGIG (reference sequence). CDR3 length: 12 residues. The CDR3 DNA is TGTGCCTCAAACGGGCCATACGGGGAGCAGTTCTTC. It encodes CASNGPYGEQFF.

This clonotype was picked up many times. The chain is built from TRBV11-2 and TRBJ2-5, with TRBD2 matching over 8 bases. Germline CDR1 reads SGHAT; CDR2 reads FQNNGV. CDR3 length: 16 amino acids. V gave up 1 base and J gave up 1 base; unmatched junction bases: 5. The DNA of the CDR3 is TGTGCCAGCAGCTTAGTTTCGGGGGGGATCCAAGAGACCCAGTACTTC. Its protein product is CASSLVSGGIQETQYF.

As regards this clonotype: This may arise from a read error, as a much more abundant clone is one base away. V and J are TRBV27 and TRBJ2-1; no clear D. The V gene lost 6 bases and the J gene lost 0 bases, with 15 bases spanning the gap. Per the germline V gene, CDR1 is MNHEY and CDR2 is SMNVEV (reference sequence). This CDR3 comprises 16 residues. CDR3 nucleotide sequence: TGTGCCAGCAGCCCGACACTCAAAACCTCCTACAATGAGCAGTTCTTC. Its translation is CASSPTLKTSYNEQFF.

Comment on this clonotype: Germline and junction disagree at one end, which may indicate a read error. The chain joins TRBV19 to TRBJ1-5; no clear D. Germline loops: CDR1 LNHDA, CDR2 SQIVND (reference sequence). The CDR3 has 13 amino acids. The CDR3 region is CASSILGLQAQHF. In nucleotides, the CDR3 is TGTGCCAGTAGTATATTAGGTCTTCAGGCCCAGCATTTT.